This T cell receptor (beta chain) was identified during a study of blood T cell repertoires in COVID-19 (dated by TCRdb to the early 2020s). Broadly, across the study: Collaborator samples came from the United States, Italy and Spain and covered acute and convalescent phases of COVID-19. The material from the prospective study consisted of cDNA or gDNA derived from T cells, B-cell-depleted T cells, or PBMCs. Subjects who had been exposed to COVID-19, were actively infected with it, or had recovered from it provided the deeply sampled blood TCRbeta repertoires that made up the dataset. The repertoires were made available in a free public database intended to serve as a resource for research on the immune response to SARS-CoV-2. Samples were obtained from the ongoing ImmuneRACE study (first 160 participants) and from about 1,300 subjects provided by 6 global collaborators. A de-identified subject ID, COVID-19 status, age in years and sex were almost always included in the sample metadata. Where available, HLA class I and class II types were obtained from metadata supplied by the sample provider rather than from assay-based typing. Broader findings and caveats from the paper: How much clinical and demographic metadata was included differed by source and by participant, and the metadata was provided uncurated.

The immunoSEQ Assay, a bias-controlled multiplex PCR, was used to amplify TCRbeta CDR3 regions from genomic DNA. The paper's processing steps were these. Nucleated cell counts per sample were estimated from amplification of reference gene primers within the assay. To quantify the absolute abundance of each unique TCRbeta CDR3 rearrangement, sequence reads were collapsed and filtered. For each sample, productive Simpson clonality was calculated by taking the square root of Simpson's diversity index across productive rearrangements. Entries here come from immuneACCESS through TCRdb and include only in-frame sequences with V and J called. Some clones fail to appear in such tables; in the studies checked, an unresolved V gene covers under half of the shortfall, and the cause of the remainder is unknown. V, J and clone size were drawn from that table, and D and trimming were deduced from the DNA. In all, the sample holds roughly 230,000 clones, and over 75% of those were seen once. The top ten clonotypes cover 3% to 4% of the sample.

In the prospective study, participants were about 18 to 95 years old, resided in 24 geographic areas of the United States, and were enrolled through a virtual design. Cohort assignment in the prospective study relied on participant-reported clinical history from a screening survey and a study questionnaire. For ImmuneRACE Cohort 3, a participant was defined as recovered based on two consecutive negative NP/OP PCR tests, clearance by a healthcare professional, or resolution of symptoms. Each participant in the prospective study had whole blood, serum and a nasopharyngeal or oropharyngeal swab collected by mobile phlebotomists. Over a roughly 2-month period, participants in the prospective study had the option of providing additional blood draws and questionnaires. Before DNA extraction, blood samples from the prospective study were shipped at room temperature or frozen. As encoded in the germline V gene (reference sequence), CDR1 is GTSNPN while CDR2 is SVGIG. For this chain, trimming is 2 bases at the V end and 1 base at the J end, and the number of junction bases without a gene match is 3. The CDR3 covers 14 residues, taking in both the cysteine and the phenylalanine. Only the CDR3 portion is preserved as DNA: 42 bases, with reading frame beginning at the first base.

Comments on this clone: Its antigen has not been determined. Per-base qualities were not stored, and no clone one base away is much larger.

Here the chain combines TRBV30 and TRBJ1-1, and 8 junctional nucleotides match TRBD1. The receptor was derived from a woman aged 60-75 years who had recovered from COVID-19. Source material: PBMCs or T cells enriched from blood (not recorded which). DNA sequence: TGTGCCTGGAGTCTGACAGGGGCGAACACTGAAGCTTTCTTT. The resulting protein is CAWSLTGANTEAFF.